The 29 T cell receptor beta chains listed next were all sequenced from one sample in a study of shared T cell receptors in the human thymus. Only in-frame clones appear in the TCRdb table, and some are missing; sequencing was by immunoSEQ multiplex PCR. The sample has about 400,000 clones, 95% seen once; the top ten hold approximately 0.02%. The sample was thymocytes. These receptor sequences come from a human donor.

The rearrangement links TRBV28 to TRBJ2-2; 7 bases map to TRBD2. J lost 4 bases, V lost 2 bases, and 10 bases had no gene match. Germline values: CDR1 MDHEN, CDR2 SYDVKM. The CDR3 contains 17 residues. In DNA, the CDR3 is TGTGCCAGCAGTTTAAAGGGCTCGGCTAGCGGCACCGGGGAGCTGTTTTTT. Translated: CASSLKGSASGTGELFF. Full variable domain (remainder filled in from reference TRBV28 and TRBJ2-2): DVKVTQSSRYLVKRTGEKVFLECVQDMDHENMFWYRQDPGLGLRLIYFSYDVKMKEKGDIPEGYSVSREKKERFSLILESASTNQTSMYLCASSLKGSASGTGELFFGEGSRLTVL.

The V call is TRBV2, the J call TRBJ2-1; 10 bases are shared with TRBD1. With V trimmed by 1 base and J by 0 bases, 9 bases remained unmatched. From germline, CDR1 is SNHLY and CDR2 FYNNEI. The CDR3 consists of 19 residues. The DNA for the CDR3 is TGTGCCAGCAGTGAAGTGGGGACAGGGGATCGAAGCTCCTACAATGAGCAGTTCTTC. Translation: CASSEVGTGDRSSYNEQFF.

The CDR3 region has the DNA TGCGCCAGCAGCTTGGCCAGACTAGCGGGATACAATGAGCAGTTCTTC. Its protein is CASSLARLAGYNEQFF. The J gene is TRBJ2-1, the V gene TRBV5-1, with TRBD2 matching 11 bases. The CDR3 extends over 16 amino acids. Germline trimming cut 0 bases from V and 4 bases from J; bases unmatched to any gene: 3. Germline V gene data show CDR1 as SGHRS and CDR2 as YFSETQ.

The V call is TRBV5-6, the J call TRBJ2-3; 11 nucleotides line up with TRBD2. V was clipped by 4 bases and J by 1 base; unmatched bases: 8. This CDR3 comprises 17 residues. Germline values: CDR1 SGHDT, CDR2 YYEEEE. CDR3 nucleotides: TGTGCCAGCAGCCCCTGGCCTAGCGGGAGGCGCACAGATACGCAGTATTTT. This gives the protein CASSPWPSGRRTDTQYF.

Only one count was recorded for this clone. The chain combines TRBV29-1 with TRBJ2-1, with 13 nucleotides matching TRBD2. From germline, CDR1 is SQVTM and CDR2 ANQGSEA. The CDR3 has 16 amino acids. V gave up 2 bases and J gave up 4 bases; unmatched junction bases: 5. This CDR3 reads CSVETSGRARYNEQFF. For the CDR3, the DNA is TGCAGCGTTGAAACTAGCGGGAGGGCCCGGTACAATGAGCAGTTCTTC.

V is TRBV12-5 and J is TRBJ2-1; D not certain. Trimming removed 0 bases from V and 5 bases from J, with 11 bases in between. The CDR3 covers 15 residues. Germline V gene lookup returns CDR1 LGHNT and CDR2 FRNRAP. CDR3 coding DNA: TGTGCTAGTGGTTTGGTACCCCACACGAACAATGAGCAGTTCTTC. Its translation is CASGLVPHTNNEQFF.

As for this clone: The limits of the CDR3 on the DNA are not certain, so only TCRdb's listed CDR3 is given. The chain recombines TRBV9 with TRBJ2-7; the D call of TRBD2 is as the table states it, not checked on the DNA. Germline assignment: CDR1 SGDLS and CDR2 YYNGEE. With termini counted, the CDR3 has 15 amino acids. CDR3 sequence: CASSVGRGAPTSRYF.

This chain connects TRBV9 to TRBJ1-2; D uncertain. CDR1 is SGDLS and CDR2 is YYNGEE in the germline V gene. CDR3 length: 15 residues. Trimming removed 2 bases at V and 4 bases at J, with 15 bases between. This CDR3 reads CASSVHSKVSYGYTF. The DNA for the CDR3 is TGTGCCAGCAGCGTCCATTCTAAGGTTAGCTATGGCTACACCTTC.

The V call is TRBV5-1, the J call TRBJ1-5, with 8 nucleotides matching TRBD1. The CDR3 is 17 amino acids. Germline assignment: CDR1 SGHRS and CDR2 YFSETQ. J gave up 0 bases and V 0 bases, and 5 bases lay outside the gene matches. This CDR3 is CASSLGDRNDSNQPQHF. CDR3 DNA: TGCGCCAGCAGCTTGGGGGACAGGAACGATAGCAATCAGCCCCAGCATTTT.

This chain joins TRBV25-1 and TRBJ1-1; the D gene is possibly TRBD1 (6 bases). This CDR3 is 13 amino acids long. Per the germline V gene, CDR1 is MGHDK and CDR2 is SYGVNS. Trimming shortened V by 6 bases and J by 3 bases, and 11 bases separated the two germline ends. CDR3 sequence (DNA): TGTGCCAGCAGACGGGGGGCTGACACTGAAGCTTTCTTT. This sequence encodes CASRRGADTEAFF.

This sequence joins TRBV19 and TRBJ2-3, with D unresolved. This CDR3 is built from 16 residues. Germline loops: CDR1 LNHDA, CDR2 SQIVND (reference sequence). V was cut by 3 bases and J by 1 base, with 14 bases left in between. The CDR3 DNA follows: TGTGCCAGTAGTATCGGGCGGCAGGACGGCACAGATACGCAGTATTTT. Amino acids: CASSIGRQDGTDTQYF.

The chain is built from TRBV9 and TRBJ1-5; D not resolved. Trimming pared 1 base from V and 4 bases from J, leaving 12 bases between. The CDR3 contains 15 residues. Germline V lookup: CDR1 SGDLS, CDR2 YYNGEE. The CDR3 spells CASSVRPVINQPQHF. The CDR3 DNA reads TGTGCCAGCAGCGTACGACCCGTGATTAATCAGCCCCAGCATTTT.

The V call is TRBV27, the J call TRBJ2-7; 12 nucleotides align to TRBD2. This CDR3 is built from 16 residues. V gave up 7 bases and J gave up 5 bases; unmatched junction bases: 12. CDR1 and CDR2 from the germline V gene are MNHEY and SMNVEV (reference sequence). The CDR3 loop is CASKTTSGRINHEQYF. DNA of the CDR3: TGTGCCAGCAAAACAACTAGCGGGAGGATTAACCACGAGCAGTACTTC.

This chain uses TRBV5-8 with TRBJ2-2; TRBD1 is a possible D gene (5 bases). V lost 3 bases and J lost 3, with 15 bases in between. The CDR3 totals 16 residues. Germline loops: CDR1 SGHTS, CDR2 YDEGEE. The CDR3 protein is CASSSPGLGDTGELFF. CDR3 DNA sequence: TGTGCCAGCAGCTCTCCAGGGTTAGGGGACACCGGGGAGCTGTTTTTT.

The genes are TRBV27 and TRBJ1-5, with TRBD1 matching 7 bases. J gave up 8 bases and V 6 bases, and 16 bases lay outside the gene matches. The germline CDR1 and CDR2 sequences are MNHEY and SMNVEV (reference sequence). This CDR3 has 16 amino acids. The CDR3 DNA sequence: TGTGCCAGCAGGACCACAGGGGCAAGATTTATCAAGCCCCAGCATTTT. Its protein product is CASRTTGARFIKPQHF.

The chain couples TRBV6-1 to TRBJ1-4, with TRBD1 matching over 8 bases. Trimming cost V 2 bases and J 0 bases; bases outside gene matches: 5. The CDR3 sequence is 17 residues long. Germline values: CDR1 MNHNS, CDR2 SASEGT. The CDR3 region has the DNA TGTGCCAGCAGTGAATTAGACAGGGGCCCAACTAATGAAAAACTGTTTTTT. It translates to CASSELDRGPTNEKLFF.

This chain links TRBV5-4 with TRBJ2-1; possibly TRBD2 for D (6 bases). The V end was cut by 4 bases, the J end by 4 bases, with 15 bases between. Germline CDR1 and CDR2: SGHNT and YYREEE (reference sequence). The CDR3 is 15 residues long. The CDR3 reads CASSQLGRGYNEQFF. CDR3 in DNA: TGTGCCAGCAGCCAACTAGGGCGGGGTTACAATGAGCAGTTCTTC.

The V call is TRBV9, the J call TRBJ1-2, with 7 bases matching TRBD1. Germline V gene lookup returns CDR1 SGDLS and CDR2 YYNGEE. This CDR3 comprises 16 residues. The ends lost 4 bases at V and 4 bases at J; junction bases unmatched: 13. DNA of the CDR3: TGTGCCAGCAGCCCCAGGGACAGACCAAGGGGCTATGGCTACACCTTC. It translates to CASSPRDRPRGYGYTF.

The chain joins TRBV19 to TRBJ2-6; TRBD1 aligns across 9 bases. CDR3 size: 18 residues. The germline gives CDR1 LNHDA, CDR2 SQIVND (reference sequence). The ends lost 10 bases at V and 0 bases at J; junction bases unmatched: 13. The CDR3 spells CATRAGTGPDSGANVLTF. For the CDR3, the DNA is TGTGCCACCCGAGCAGGGACAGGGCCCGACTCTGGGGCCAACGTCCTGACTTTC. Full variable domain (rest looked up from reference TRBV19 and TRBJ2-6): DGGITQSPKYLFRKEGQNVTLSCEQNLNHDAMYWYRQDPGQGLRLIYYSQIVNDFQKGDIAEGYSVSREKKESFPLTVTSAQKNPTAFYLCATRAGTGPDSGANVLTFGAGSRLTVL.

This clone appeared once. The chain is built from TRBV5-4 and TRBJ2-7; TRBD2 might be the D (6 bases). This CDR3 region has 14 residues. V was clipped by 4 bases and J by 5 bases, with 16 bases between them. Germline CDR1 reads SGHNT; CDR2 reads YYREEE (reference sequence). DNA for the CDR3: TGTGCCAGCAGCCACGGGACTGCGAAAGACGAGCAGTACTTC. It specifies CASSHGTAKDEQYF.

This chain connects TRBV27 to TRBJ2-7, with D possibly matching TRBD1 (6 bases). CDR3 length: 15 residues. Looked up from germline, CDR1 is MNHEY and CDR2 is SMNVEV (reference sequence). The ends were cut back, 4 bases at V and 4 bases at J, with 17 bases in the middle. The CDR3 nucleotides are TGTGCCAGCAGTTGGGGTGCAGGGGAAGTGTACGAGCAGTACTTC. Protein sequence: CASSWGAGEVYEQYF.

The rearrangement uses TRBV5-6 and TRBJ1-5; possibly TRBD1 for D (5 bases). Germline V gives CDR1 SGHDT, CDR2 YYEEEE. The CDR3 is 12 residues long. The ends were cut back, 4 bases at V and 9 bases at J, with 11 bases in the middle. The CDR3 sequence: CASSLWGGPQHF. The CDR3 DNA sequence: TGTGCCAGCAGCCTATGGGGGGGGCCCCAGCATTTT.

As to this clone: This CDR3 is also generated by other DNA sequences in the sample. This chain connects TRBV19 to TRBJ1-5; TRBD1 might be the D (5 bases). The V gene lost 2 bases and the J gene lost 3 bases, with 14 bases spanning the gap. This CDR3 is 16 amino acids long. Germline V gives CDR1 LNHDA, CDR2 SQIVND (reference sequence). DNA for the CDR3: TGTGCCAGTAGTATACGTGGGACGGGGGACAATCAGCCCCAGCATTTT. It yields the protein CASSIRGTGDNQPQHF.

This chain's CDR3 is CAWSKREIVSLGSYEQYF. In DNA, the CDR3 is TGTGCCTGGAGCAAGCGGGAGATAGTTAGTTTGGGCTCCTACGAGCAGTACTTC. The V and J genes are TRBV30 and TRBJ2-7, with TRBD2 identical over 8 bases. The trim removed 3 bases at V and 0 bases at J, leaving 16 bases unmatched. This CDR3 has 18 residues. Germline values: CDR1 GTSNPN, CDR2 SVGIG (reference sequence). The variable domain in full, completed from reference TRBV30 and TRBJ2-7, reads SQTIHQWPATLVQPVGSPLSLECTVEGTSNPNLYWYRQAAGRGLQLLFYSVGIGQISSEVPQNLSASRPQDRQFILSSKKLLLSDSGFYLCAWSKREIVSLGSYEQYFGPGTRLTVT.

The CDR3 bases are TGTGCCAGCCGTTCCGACAGGGGTAAAGAAAAACTGTTTTTT. Protein product: CASRSDRGKEKLFF. The genes are TRBV7-9 and TRBJ1-4; TRBD1 agrees at 8 bases. The CDR3 totals 14 residues. CDR1 and CDR2 from the germline V gene are SEHNR and FQNEAQ (reference sequence). V was pared by 8 bases and J by 8 bases, with 10 bases of the junction left unmatched.

The V call is TRBV6-1, the J call TRBJ2-7; no clear D. Germline CDR1 and CDR2: MNHNS and SASEGT. Trimming shortened V by 6 bases and J by 7 bases, and 19 bases separated the two germline ends. The CDR3 has 14 amino acids. As DNA, the CDR3 is TGTGCCAGCAGACCGTTAGCCTTCTTTGGGGAGCAGTACTTC. Encoded protein: CASRPLAFFGEQYF.

V usage is TRBV5-1 and J usage is TRBJ1-1; no clear D. Trimming took off 0 bases at V and 11 bases at J, with 5 bases between the two ends. The germline V gene encodes CDR1 SGHRS and CDR2 YFSETQ. This CDR3 has 10 amino acids. The CDR3 DNA reads as TGCGCCAGCAGCTTGGGGTCCGCTTTCTTT. Translation gives CASSLGSAFF.

The V and J genes are TRBV19 and TRBJ2-4, with a possible D match to TRBD2 (6 bases). The CDR3 runs 14 residues. Germline assignment: CDR1 LNHDA and CDR2 SQIVND (reference sequence). Trimming shortened V by 3 bases and J by 1 base, and 7 bases separated the two germline ends. CDR3 amino acids: CASSIGGAKNIQYF. DNA of the CDR3: TGTGCCAGTAGTATTGGGGGGGCCAAAAACATTCAGTACTTC.

The gene calls are TRBV5-1 and TRBJ2-7; perhaps TRBD1 as D (6 bases). The CDR3 consists of 15 residues. V dropped 0 bases and J dropped 2 bases, with 12 bases sitting between them. Germline V gene data show CDR1 as SGHRS and CDR2 as YFSETQ. The CDR3 is CASSLGTESTYEQYF. The CDR3 DNA sequence: TGCGCCAGCAGCTTGGGGACAGAATCCACCTACGAGCAGTACTTC.